This TCR beta chain was recovered during a study of cytomegalovirus exposure and HLA in healthy donors. PCR involved 60 Vbeta and 13 Jbeta primers. Profiling relied on immunoSEQ multiplex PCR, and the TCRdb table lists in-frame clones only, not all of them. The table includes approximately 82,000 clones, around 74% detected once. Study-level findings and limits: Follow-up analysis seemed to connect common viral pathogens with several of the most significant clusters identified. Analysis performed later found under 20,000 TCR beta sequences associated with HLA alleles at 0.05 false discovery rate. In a later analysis, V- and J-gene trimming of beta chains associated with a DCLRE1C missense variant, replicated independently.

Concerning this clone: Its target is unknown.

The CDR3 runs to 13 residues. V was shortened by 0 bases and J by 4 bases, with 7 bases between the two germline ends. CDR1 is SGHNT, CDR2 YYREEE, per germline (reference sequence). The chain is built from TRBV5-4 and TRBJ1-2; D is unresolved. The source of this sequence is a woman aged 45-60 years in good health and CMV-seropositive. Sequenced: PBMCs. CDR3 sequence: CASSLEPGYGYTF. CDR3 sequence (DNA): TGTGCCAGCAGCTTGGAACCCGGCTATGGCTACACCTTC.